The rows below give T cell receptor beta chains drawn from one sample of a study of T-cell memory formation after mild COVID-19. TCRdb re-called the 5' RACE reads through MiXCR, storing one row per CDR3 protein. The table has roughly 480,000 distinct CDR3 sequences, approximately 25% seen once; the top ten hold under 15%. Material: PBMCs or a T cell subset sorted from them (not recorded which). These receptors all stem from an adult woman who had mild COVID-19 (a few samples of this study predate the infection). Cell type and time point are not known. The CDR3 runs from the conserved cysteine through the conserved F or W. A D gene is named only where the DNA matches it firmly. Only part of the rows carry a size: once, few, many, or a class if the clone is expanded.

abundance	v_gene	j_gene	d_gene	CDR3nt	CDR3aa
few	TRBV5-1	TRBJ1-5	NA	TGCGCCAGCAGCTTGGGGGTAGACACCAATCAGCCCCAGCATTTT	CASSLGVDTNQPQHF
few	TRBV7-6	TRBJ2-6	NA	TGTGCCAGCAGCCCACAATCTGGGGCCAACGTCCTGACTTTC	CASSPQSGANVLTF
NA	TRBV28	TRBJ2-1	TRBD2	TGTGCCAGCAGTTTACATATGAGCGGGAGTGGGGGTAATGAGCAGTTCTTC	CASSLHMSGSGGNEQFF
NA	TRBV24-1	TRBJ2-7	NA	TGTGCCACCAGTGAGCGGGACAGTTCCTACGAGCAGTACTTC	CATSERDSSYEQYF
few	TRBV3-1	TRBJ1-1	NA	TGTGCCAGCAGCCAATCCGGGGTGGAGAACACTGAAGCTTTCTTT	CASSQSGVENTEAFF
NA	TRBV30	TRBJ2-2	NA	TGTGCCTGGAATACCGCACGGCCCGGGGCCCCGGAGCTGTTTTTT	CAWNTARPGAPELFF
NA	TRBV5-1	TRBJ2-5	NA	TGCGCCAGCAGCCCATCGACCGAACAAGAGACCCAGTACTTC	CASSPSTEQETQYF
few	TRBV5-1	TRBJ2-6	NA	TGCGCCAGCAGCTTGGCCATCGTGAACTCTGGGGCCAACGTCCTGACTTTC	CASSLAIVNSGANVLTF
NA	TRBV10-3	TRBJ2-7	TRBD2	TGTGCCATCAGTGATCCGGGAGGGTCCTACGAGCAGTACTTC	CAISDPGGSYEQYF
NA	TRBV7-9	TRBJ2-1	TRBD1	TGTGCCAGCAGCTTTCCGGGACAGGGGGCGAATGAGCAGTTCTTC	CASSFPGQGANEQFF
few	TRBV7-2	TRBJ2-7	NA	TGTGCCAGCAGTCCCGACTATTCCCTCCACTACGAGCAGTACTTC	CASSPDYSLHYEQYF
NA	TRBV5-1	TRBJ1-1	NA	TGCGCCAGCAGCTTGGCCCGAAGATGGGGGAACACTGAAGCTTTCTTT	CASSLARRWGNTEAFF